The text below deals with one T cell receptor (beta chain). Its antigen is not identified. The data were obtained in a study of cytomegalovirus exposure and HLA in healthy donors. Study at large: The platform used for the 120 validation repertoires matched that of the 600 to 800 first-cohort repertoires, a later analysis reported. The study, taken as a whole, reports: Cytomegalovirus association was listed for 164 TCR beta chains.

TCRdb's copy holds only in-frame clones and misses some; the assay was immunoSEQ multiplex PCR. The sample holds about 170,000 clones; roughly 90% are singletons and the top ten take 5% to 7%. The specimen sequenced was PBMCs. The source of this sequence is a woman in her 30s in good health and CMV-seronegative.

CDR3 sequence reads: CASRAPGANTEAFF. The CDR3 bases are TGTGCCAGCCGTGCTCCGGGGGCCAACACTGAAGCTTTCTTT. The chain links TRBV6-6 to TRBJ1-1; possibly TRBD1 for D (6 bases). Trimming shortened V by 8 bases and J by 2 bases, and 15 bases separated the two germline ends. This CDR3 comprises 14 residues. The germline V gene has CDR1 MNHNY and CDR2 SVGAGI (reference sequence).